The entry below describes one T cell receptor (beta chain). Its antigen remains unidentified. Per-nucleotide qualities are absent, and no much larger clonotype sits a single base away. Via the germline V gene, CDR1 is SGDLS and CDR2 YYNGEE. The CDR3 has 14 amino acids, counting the end cysteine and phenylalanine. Only the CDR3 part of the read is kept: 42 bases, read in frame from the first base. V lost 2 bases and J lost 3 bases, and the count of bases not matched to a germline gene is 3. The source of the sample is a study of tumor-infiltrating lymphocytes in localized non-small cell lung cancer (dated by TCRdb to about 2021). In the study overall: Several histologies were represented in the cohort, which also included both smokers and never-smokers as well as patients whose samples were collected after neoadjuvant chemotherapy. Resected tumor tissue and uninvolved lung tissue described as non-adjacent to the tumor were contributed by each patient, with both tissues obtained from the same patient. Flow cytometry, multiplex immunofluorescence, RNA-seq, exome sequencing and proteomics were applied to the same patients as TCR sequencing, which was one of several integrated assays. In total, the ICON cohort consisted of fewer than 180 surgical patients with localized non-small cell lung cancer who had their tumors resected. The paired tumor versus uninvolved lung comparison of immunoSEQ T-cell fraction included 55 patients.

The first patient joined ICON in the first half of 2016, and enrollment wrapped up when the last patient was enrolled in late 2018. In a subcohort of approximately 76 patients, fresh tumor and matched uninvolved tissue were collected for in-depth immune analyses, with TCR sequencing among those analyses. No cell sorting was done, and TCR sequencing was instead run on DNA isolated from bulk tissue. The research as a whole found: Higher T cell infiltration in tumors than in uninvolved lung tissue was supported by TCRbeta sequencing, consistent with immunofluorescence CD3 counts. TCR-derived T-cell fraction did not differ between the flow cytometry-defined immunotypes IM1 (good prognosis) and IM2 (poor prognosis). Since assay coverage differed from patient to patient depending on how much tissue was available, TCR sequencing was done for only a subset of the cohort. Different pieces of the same tissue were used for different assays, so technical variation could not be separated from intratumor heterogeneity. Recurrence-free survival showed no association with tumor T-cell fraction measured by TCR sequencing (p = 0.61).

The immunoSEQ assay used for TCR sequencing gave the T-cell fraction in both tumor and uninvolved lung tissue. The original pipeline was this. In the survival analysis, patients were divided into a high T-cell fraction group (upper tertile) and a low T-cell fraction group (lower two tertiles), and the two groups were compared using a log-rank test. A signed-rank test was used to test paired tumor versus uninvolved lung differences in T-cell fraction. TCRdb re-hosts the immuneACCESS table, in-frame sequences only. Its copies lack some clones; in the studies checked, an unresolved V gene accounts for under half of them, and the cause for the rest is not known. V and J calls and clone size come straight from that table; D and trimming were deduced from the DNA. The sample table holds about 16,000 clones, of which less than 80% were seen once. Clones ranked in the top ten supply about 6% of the sample.

This sequence was found in a human donor with non-small cell lung cancer. Here the chain combines TRBV9 and TRBJ2-7, and TRBD2 matches 9 of the central bases. Sequencing was done on a sample of lung tumor tissue. The CDR3 region reads CASSVSGGFYEQYF. The sequenced DNA is TGTGCCAGCAGCGTTAGCGGGGGCTTCTACGAGCAGTACTTC.